Listed below are T cell receptor beta chains from one sample, sequenced in a study of blood T cell repertoires in COVID-19. The table came from immunoSEQ multiplex PCR; TCRdb's copy has only in-frame clones and leaves some out. The sample contains 100,000 to 150,000 clones, over 80% of which appear only once. Material for sequencing was peripheral blood. These receptors were taken from a man aged 55 to 70 with acute or convalescent COVID-19. Each CDR3 is given with its conserved first and last residue. Fields, in order: clone size, D gene, J gene, V gene, CDR3 protein, CDR3 DNA. The D gene is left open where the match is weak. Size is stated for part of the rows, as once, few or many counts, or as a class when the clone is expanded.

>NA|TRBD1|TRBJ1-1|TRBV29-1
CSGGQGNTEAFF
TGCAGCGGAGGACAGGGGAACACTGAAGCTTTCTTT
>few|TRBD2|TRBJ2-1|TRBV27
CASNLREAGRGQFF
TGTGCCAGCAACCTGCGGGAGGCCGGCCGAGGGCAGTTCTTC
>NA|NA|TRBJ1-1|TRBV30
CAWSRQATEAFF
TGTGCCTGGAGTAGACAGGCCACTGAAGCTTTCTTT
>NA|TRBD2|TRBJ2-1|TRBV14
CASSRRLAGERLFF
TGTGCCAGCAGCCGTCGGCTAGCGGGAGAGAGGCTGTTCTTC
>NA|NA|TRBJ1-4|TRBV21-1
CASSRGQGVREKLFF
TGTGCCAGCAGCAGAGGACAGGGAGTGCGGGAAAAACTGTTTTTT
>few|TRBD2|TRBJ2-1|TRBV19
CASTGGGGRTGYNEQFF
TGTGCCAGTACCGGGGGTGGCGGGAGAACCGGCTACAATGAGCAGTTCTTC
>once|NA|TRBJ2-7|TRBV3-1/TRBV3-2
CASSQGTNSYEQYF
TGTGCCAGCAGCCAAGGGACAAACTCCTACGAGCAGTACTTC
>NA|NA|TRBJ1-6|TRBV7-2
CASSPRARGGSPLHF
TGTGCCAGCAGCCCGAGGGCCAGAGGCGGTTCACCCCTCCACTTT
>NA|NA|TRBJ2-3|TRBV10-3
CAISEWQSTDTQYF
TGTGCCATCAGTGAGTGGCAGAGCACAGATACGCAGTATTTT
>NA|TRBD2|TRBJ2-7|TRBV28
CASSFPAGGFGEQYF
TGTGCCAGCAGTTTCCCCGCGGGAGGGTTTGGTGAGCAGTACTTC
>few|NA|TRBJ1-5|TRBV18
CASSQGPNQPQHF
TGTGCCAGCTCACAGGGGCCCAATCAGCCCCAGCATTTT
>NA|TRBD2|TRBJ2-1|TRBV3-1/TRBV3-2
CASSQLAGGSEQFF
TGTGCCAGCAGCCAACTAGCGGGAGGGTCTGAGCAGTTCTTC
>NA|NA|TRBJ2-3|TRBV28
CASSLMRAVTDTQYF
TGTGCCAGCAGTTTAATGCGAGCGGTCACAGATACGCAGTATTTT
>NA|TRBD1|TRBJ2-7|TRBV5-1
CASSPPRAGTGVDEQYF
TGCGCCAGCAGCCCCCCCCGCGCCGGGACAGGGGTCGACGAGCAGTACTTC
>once|TRBD1|TRBJ2-7|TRBV5-5
CASSVGMTGSYYEQYF
TGTGCCAGCAGCGTTGGGATGACAGGGAGTTATTACGAGCAGTACTTC
>once|TRBD2|TRBJ2-1|TRBV5-4
CASSTLLAGPNNEQFF
TGTGCCAGCAGCACCCTTCTAGCGGGGCCGAACAATGAGCAGTTCTTC
>NA|TRBD2|TRBJ2-1|TRBV7-6
CASSQLAGGPNEQFF
TGTGCCAGCAGCCAACTGGCGGGAGGGCCAAATGAGCAGTTCTTC
>NA|NA|TRBJ1-2|TRBV7-3
CASSSDTAAGYTF
TGTGCCAGCAGCTCGGACACGGCGGCCGGCTACACCTTC
>NA|NA|TRBJ1-1|TRBV28
CASSPEAGASPMNTEAFF
TGTGCCAGCAGCCCGGAAGCGGGAGCCTCCCCAATGAACACTGAAGCTTTCTTT
>NA|NA|TRBJ1-5|TRBV28
CASWVGTFGQPQHF
TGTGCCAGCTGGGTGGGGACTTTCGGTCAGCCCCAGCATTTT
>once|NA|TRBJ1-1|TRBV5-4
CASSLQENTEAFF
TGTGCCAGCAGCCTACAGGAGAACACTGAAGCTTTCTTT
>once|TRBD1|TRBJ1-5|TRBV27
CASRGITGARNQPQHF
TGTGCCAGCAGGGGAATTACAGGGGCGCGCAATCAGCCCCAGCATTTT
>NA|NA|TRBJ1-4|TRBV4-1
CASSQEGQDEKLFF
TGCGCCAGCAGCCAAGAGGGACAAGATGAAAAACTGTTTTTT
>NA|TRBD1|TRBJ2-5|TRBV10-3
CAISPGQGHDLQETQYF
TGTGCCATCAGCCCGGGACAGGGGCACGATTTACAAGAGACCCAGTACTTC
>NA|NA|TRBJ2-3|TRBV13
CASSPRSSSVVDTQYF
TGTGCCAGCAGCCCAAGATCATCTAGCGTGGTCGATACGCAGTATTTT
>NA|NA|TRBJ1-5|TRBV10-3
CAISEGGFDQPQHF
TGTGCCATCAGTGAAGGGGGTTTTGATCAGCCCCAGCATTTT
>NA|TRBD2|TRBJ2-1|TRBV5-4
CASSSKTSGPYNEQFF
TGTGCCAGCAGCTCCAAGACTAGCGGGCCCTACAATGAGCAGTTCTTC
>NA|NA|TRBJ1-3|TRBV2
CASSEMGSSGNTIYF
TGTGCCAGCAGTGAAATGGGCAGCTCTGGAAACACCATATATTTT
>NA|NA|TRBJ2-5|TRBV5-1
CASSSRERETQYF
TGCGCCAGCAGCTCACGTGAGCGCGAGACCCAGTACTTC
>NA|NA|TRBJ1-3|TRBV7-8
CASSLPAGNTIYF
TGTGCCAGCAGCTTGCCAGCTGGAAACACCATATATTTT
>once|TRBD1|TRBJ1-4|TRBV6-6
CASSSWTGHSEKLFF
TGTGCCAGCAGCTCATGGACAGGTCACTCCGAAAAACTGTTTTTT
>NA|TRBD2|TRBJ2-1|TRBV9
CASSGTSGIENEQFF
TGTGCCAGCAGCGGGACTAGCGGGATAGAAAATGAGCAGTTCTTC
>few|NA|TRBJ2-5|TRBV6-5
CASSYLGTQYF
TGTGCCAGCAGTTACCTAGGAACCCAGTACTTC
>once|NA|TRBJ2-5|TRBV7-3
CASSPSLQETQYF
TGTGCCAGCAGCCCGTCACTACAAGAGACCCAGTACTTC
>once|TRBD2|TRBJ2-3|TRBV7-6
CASSSQLAGVGPDTQYF
TGTGCCAGCAGCAGCCAACTAGCGGGAGTAGGCCCAGATACGCAGTATTTT
>NA|TRBD1|TRBJ2-7|TRBV5-5
CASSPDRVKLYF
TGTGCCAGCAGCCCGGACAGGGTCAAGTTGTACTTC